This TCR beta chain was found in a study of shared clonotypes between healthy human individuals. At the level of the study: Researchers assigned three CD4 naive, three CD4 memory, two CD8 naive and one CD8 memory plate to each donor.

The assay was immunoSEQ multiplex PCR, and TCRdb's table has in-frame clones only and misses some. The table has approximately 2,000,000 clones, over 85% seen once. Terminally differentiated effector memory CD45RA+ cells were left out of the naive CD8 fraction, which was CD45RO-negative and positively selected for CCR7. This CDR3 spans 13 amino acids. Per germline, CDR1 MNHEY and CDR2 SMNVEV (reference sequence). Deletions cut 8 bases from V and 2 bases from J, with 11 bases between. This clone appeared a single time. What was sequenced was naive CD8+ T cells from PBMCs. This receptor was taken from a man aged 18-30 years in good health. Some clones in this sample may be carry-over from other donors' samples. The chain links TRBV27 to TRBJ2-3; possible D gene TRBD2, 5 bases. The DNA of the CDR3 is TGTGCCAGCCTTGGGAGCTTCACAGATACGCAGTATTTT. It specifies CASLGSFTDTQYF.